This T cell receptor (beta chain) was sequenced for a study of early T cells in non-severe SARS-CoV-2 infection. On the study more broadly: From unsorted whole blood, bulk RNA was sequenced, and the chains remained unpaired.

The CDR3 sequence is 12 residues long. Germline CDR1 is MNHNY and CDR2 is SVGAGI (reference sequence). With V trimmed by 11 bases and J by 2 bases, 5 bases remained unmatched. cDNA molecules, individually, were tagged with unique molecular identifiers. MiXCR, applied by TCRdb to the 5' RACE reads, yields one record per CDR3 protein. In the table there are 80,000 to 95,000 distinct CDR3 sequences, roughly 17% of which are singletons. The sequence derives from an adult who was a healthcare worker with PCR-confirmed SARS-CoV-2 infection or an uninfected control (not recorded which). The chain links TRBV6-6 to TRBJ2-7; 8 bases are a match to TRBD1. The sequencing here drew on whole blood, taken at baseline. In DNA form, the CDR3 reads TGTGCCGTGGGACAGGAGCCCTACGAGCAGTACTTC. This encodes CAVGQEPYEQYF.